This TCR beta chain was recorded in a study of blood T cell repertoires in COVID-19. The overall study: COVID-19 samples collected from the United States, Italy and Spain covered acute and convalescent phases. PBMCs, B-cell-depleted T cells, or T cells provided the cDNA or gDNA that made up the material.

In the original analysis: Estimates of nucleated cell counts were drawn from the amplification of reference gene primers. TCRdb's table, derived via immunoSEQ multiplex PCR, lists solely in-frame clones and lacks some. The DNA was the basis for D and trimming; V, J and clone size are from that table. The sample includes around 18,000 clones, approximately 92% seen only once; the top ten take less than 15%. This CDR3 is 15 amino acids long. This receptor was obtained from a man between 60 and 75 years old with active COVID-19. The genes are TRBV21-1 and TRBJ1-5. TRBV21-1 is shown as a pseudogene. Sequenced input: peripheral blood. The CDR3 region is CASSPGGVSNQPQHF. CDR3 sequence (DNA): TGTGCCAGCAGCCCAGGAGGGGTCAGCAATCAGCCCCAGCATTTT.